The rows below give T cell receptor beta chains drawn from one sample of a study of T-cell reconstitution after alpha-beta-depleted transplantation in children. One entry per CDR3 protein results from TCRdb running MiXCR on the PCR reads. The sample records hundreds of thousands of distinct CDR3 sequences, around a sixth being singletons. The sample in question was PBMCs, mostly from graft donor cells, obtained 360 days after TCRalphabeta/CD19-depleted stem cell transplant. The source is a male patient aged 2-10 years who had a stem cell transplant for acute lymphoblastic leukemia, so the T cells may come from the graft donor. CDR3s include the opening cysteine and the closing phenylalanine or tryptophan. Fields, in order: J gene, V gene, clone size, D gene, CDR3 DNA, CDR3 protein. A D gene is named only where the DNA matches it firmly. Not all rows give a size; the values are once, few, many and, for expanded clones, a class.

J: TRBJ2-5
V: TRBV20-1
size: .
D: .
DNA: TGCAGTGCCAGATGGGACCTGACTAATCAAGAGACCCAGTACTTC
CDR3: CSARWDLTNQETQYF

J: TRBJ2-5
V: TRBV5-1
size: few
D: .
DNA: TGCGCCAGCAGCCTTTCTTCGGCGGATCAAGAGACCCAGTACTTC
CDR3: CASSLSSADQETQYF

J: TRBJ2-6
V: TRBV10-3
size: many
D: .
DNA: TGTGCCATCAGTGAGCGTGTTAGCTCTGGGGCCAACGTCCTGACTTTC
CDR3: CAISERVSSGANVLTF

J: TRBJ1-1
V: TRBV5-1
size: many
D: .
DNA: TGCGCCAGCAGCTTGGCGGGGGGAAGCACTGAAGCTTTCTTT
CDR3: CASSLAGGSTEAFF

J: TRBJ2-7
V: TRBV12-5
size: few
D: TRBD1
DNA: TGTGCTAGTGGTTTGGTATGGTCGGGACAGGGCGAGCAGTACTTC
CDR3: CASGLVWSGQGEQYF

J: TRBJ2-5
V: TRBV27
size: .
D: .
DNA: TGTGCCAGCAGTTTACTTACCGGGACAAGGCAAGAGACCCAGTACTTC
CDR3: CASSLLTGTRQETQYF

J: TRBJ1-5
V: TRBV7-2
size: few
D: .
DNA: TGTGCCAGCAGCTTAGACAGGGGCAATCAGCCCCAGCATTTT
CDR3: CASSLDRGNQPQHF

J: TRBJ2-5
V: TRBV20-1
size: many
D: .
DNA: TGCAGTGCTAGCCAACACCAGGGGGGCCAAGAGACCCAGTACTTC
CDR3: CSASQHQGGQETQYF

J: TRBJ2-1
V: TRBV12-3/TRBV12-4
size: many
D: .
DNA: TGTGCCAGCAGTATATTTAGGATTTCGGGGTATATTGTCGATGAGCAGTTCTTC
CDR3: CASSIFRISGYIVDEQFF

J: TRBJ2-2
V: TRBV5-1
size: few
D: .
DNA: TGCGCCAGCAGCCCGGGGGACACGAACACCGGGGAGCTGTTTTTT
CDR3: CASSPGDTNTGELFF